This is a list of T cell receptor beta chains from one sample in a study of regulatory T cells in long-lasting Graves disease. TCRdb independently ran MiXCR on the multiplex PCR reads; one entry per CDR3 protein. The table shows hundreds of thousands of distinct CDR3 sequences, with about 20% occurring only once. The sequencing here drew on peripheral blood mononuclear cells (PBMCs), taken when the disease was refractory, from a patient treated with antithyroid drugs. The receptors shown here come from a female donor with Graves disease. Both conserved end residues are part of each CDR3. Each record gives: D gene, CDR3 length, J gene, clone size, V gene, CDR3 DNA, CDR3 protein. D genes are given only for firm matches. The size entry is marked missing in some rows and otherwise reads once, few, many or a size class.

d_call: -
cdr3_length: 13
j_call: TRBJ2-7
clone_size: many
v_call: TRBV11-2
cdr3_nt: TGTGCCAGCAGCTTAGATCTCGGCTACGAGCAGTACTTC
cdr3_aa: CASSLDLGYEQYF

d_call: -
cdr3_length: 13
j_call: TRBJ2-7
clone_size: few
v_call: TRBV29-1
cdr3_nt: TGCAGCGTTTACGAGGGCAGGGTGGGCGAGCAGTACTTC
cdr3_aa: CSVYEGRVGEQYF

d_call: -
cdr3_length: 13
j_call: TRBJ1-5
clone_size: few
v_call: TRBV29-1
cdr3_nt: TGCAGCGTTCGCGGCGGACATAATCAGCCCCAGCATTTT
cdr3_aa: CSVRGGHNQPQHF

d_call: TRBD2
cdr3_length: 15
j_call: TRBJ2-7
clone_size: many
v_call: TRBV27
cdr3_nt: TGTGCCAGCACCCCACGCACGGGAGGACCCTACGAGCAGTACTTC
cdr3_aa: CASTPRTGGPYEQYF

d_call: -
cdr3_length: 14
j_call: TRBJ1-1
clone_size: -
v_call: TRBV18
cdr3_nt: TGTGCCAGCTCACAAATACATGAGAACACTGAAGCTTTCTTT
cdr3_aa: CASSQIHENTEAFF

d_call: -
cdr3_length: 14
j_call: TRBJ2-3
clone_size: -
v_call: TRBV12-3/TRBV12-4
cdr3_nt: TGTGCCAGCAGCTTACGGACAGCCACAGATACGCAGTATTTT
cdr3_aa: CASSLRTATDTQYF

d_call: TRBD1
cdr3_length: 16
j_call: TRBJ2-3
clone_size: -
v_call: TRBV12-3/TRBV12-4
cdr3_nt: TGTGCCAGCAGTTCGACCCGGGACAGGGGAGCAGATACGCAGTATTTT
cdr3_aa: CASSSTRDRGADTQYF

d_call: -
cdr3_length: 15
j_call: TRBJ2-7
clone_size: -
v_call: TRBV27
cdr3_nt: TGTGCCAGCAGTCCAACTCCCAGGGAGAGGTACGAGCAGTACTTC
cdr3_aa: CASSPTPRERYEQYF

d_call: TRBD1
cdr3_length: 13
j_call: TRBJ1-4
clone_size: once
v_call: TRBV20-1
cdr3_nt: TGCAGTGCTCCCGGGACAGGGCACGAAAAACTGTTTTTT
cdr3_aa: CSAPGTGHEKLFF

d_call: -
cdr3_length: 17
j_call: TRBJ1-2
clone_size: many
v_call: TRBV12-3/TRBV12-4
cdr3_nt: TGTGCCAGCAGTTTCACCCCTCCCCTACCCAGGCTGGGGGGCTACACCTTC
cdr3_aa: CASSFTPPLPRLGGYTF

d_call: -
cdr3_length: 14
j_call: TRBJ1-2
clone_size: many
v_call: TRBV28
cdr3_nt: TGTGCCAGCAGTCTGACAGAAGCTAACTATGGCTACACCTTC
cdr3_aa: CASSLTEANYGYTF

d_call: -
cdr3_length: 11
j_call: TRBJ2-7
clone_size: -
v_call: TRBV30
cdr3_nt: TGTGCTTCGGGGGCCCCCTACGAGCAGTACTTC
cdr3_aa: CASGAPYEQYF

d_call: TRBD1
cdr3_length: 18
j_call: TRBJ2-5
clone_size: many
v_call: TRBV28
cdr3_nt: TGTGCCAGCAGCGGGAGTTCATCGGGACAGGGCACCGAGGAGACCCAGTACTTC
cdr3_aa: CASSGSSSGQGTEETQYF

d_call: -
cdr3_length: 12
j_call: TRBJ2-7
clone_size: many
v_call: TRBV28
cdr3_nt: TGTGCCAGCAGTCGACAGACCTACGAGCAGTACTTC
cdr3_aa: CASSRQTYEQYF

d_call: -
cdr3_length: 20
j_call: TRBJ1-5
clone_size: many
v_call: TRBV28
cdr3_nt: TGTGCCAGCAGTTTACGACCACGTGCGAGGGGAGGGGTCGGCAATCAGCCCCAGCATTTT
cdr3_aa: CASSLRPRARGGVGNQPQHF

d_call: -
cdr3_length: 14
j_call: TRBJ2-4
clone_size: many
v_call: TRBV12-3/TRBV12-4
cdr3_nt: TGTGCCAGCAGTCGCAGGGGGGAAAGTGACATTCAGTACTTC
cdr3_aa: CASSRRGESDIQYF

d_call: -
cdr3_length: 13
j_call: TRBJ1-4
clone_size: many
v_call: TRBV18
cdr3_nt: TGTGCCAGCTCACCCCTTAAAAGAGGAAAACTGTTTTTT
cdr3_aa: CASSPLKRGKLFF

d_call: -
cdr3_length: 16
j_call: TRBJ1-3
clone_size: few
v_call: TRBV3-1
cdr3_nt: TGTGCCAGCAGCCAGCTCCGGGACCACTCTGGAAACACCATATATTTT
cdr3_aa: CASSQLRDHSGNTIYF

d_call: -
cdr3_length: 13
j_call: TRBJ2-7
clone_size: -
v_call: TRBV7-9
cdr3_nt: TGTGCCAGCAGCTTAGGGCACCTTATGGAGCAGTACTTC
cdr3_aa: CASSLGHLMEQYF

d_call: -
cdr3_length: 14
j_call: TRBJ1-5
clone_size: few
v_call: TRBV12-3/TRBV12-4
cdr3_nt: TGTGCCAGCAGGCGGACGGGGGGGAGGCAGCCCCAGCATTTT
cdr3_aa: CASRRTGGRQPQHF

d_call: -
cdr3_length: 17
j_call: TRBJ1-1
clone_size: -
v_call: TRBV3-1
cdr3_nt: TGTGCCAGCAGCCAAGATCAGCGGAGGCAGGGCTACACTGAAGCTTTCTTT
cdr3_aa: CASSQDQRRQGYTEAFF

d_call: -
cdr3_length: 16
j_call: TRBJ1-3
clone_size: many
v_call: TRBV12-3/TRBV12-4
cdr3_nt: TGTGCCAGCAGTCTGTGGACTGGGAGCTCTGGAAACACCATATATTTT
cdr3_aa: CASSLWTGSSGNTIYF

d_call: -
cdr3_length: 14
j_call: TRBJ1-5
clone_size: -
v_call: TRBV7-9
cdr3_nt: TGTGCCAGCAGCTTAGAGGGAATTGTTCAGCCCCAGCATTTT
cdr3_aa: CASSLEGIVQPQHF

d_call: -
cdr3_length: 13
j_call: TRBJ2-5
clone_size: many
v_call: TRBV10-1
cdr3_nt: TGCGCCAGCAGTAATGGGCCAGGGGAGACCCAGTACTTC
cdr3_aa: CASSNGPGETQYF

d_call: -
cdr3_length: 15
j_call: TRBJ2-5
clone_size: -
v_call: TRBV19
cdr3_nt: TGTGCCAGTAGTCCGCAGATAACAAATCAAGAGACCCAGTACTTC
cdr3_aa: CASSPQITNQETQYF

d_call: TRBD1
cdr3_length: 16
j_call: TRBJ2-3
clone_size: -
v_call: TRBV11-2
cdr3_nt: TGTGCCAGCAGCTTTGGGTGGGGACAGGGTGCAGATACGCAGTATTTT
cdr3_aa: CASSFGWGQGADTQYF

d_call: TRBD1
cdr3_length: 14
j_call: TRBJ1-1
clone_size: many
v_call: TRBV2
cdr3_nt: TGTGCCAGCACTGCGACAGGGTTGTTAACTGAAGCTTTCTTT
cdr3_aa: CASTATGLLTEAFF

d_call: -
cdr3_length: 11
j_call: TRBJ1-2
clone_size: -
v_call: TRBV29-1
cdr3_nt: TGCAGCGTTGGTGTCCACGGTGGCTACACCTTC
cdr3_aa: CSVGVHGGYTF

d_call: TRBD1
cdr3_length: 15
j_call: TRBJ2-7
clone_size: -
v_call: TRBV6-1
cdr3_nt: TGTGCCAGCAGTGAAAGGTCAGGGGGTTCAAACGAGCAGTACTTC
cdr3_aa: CASSERSGGSNEQYF

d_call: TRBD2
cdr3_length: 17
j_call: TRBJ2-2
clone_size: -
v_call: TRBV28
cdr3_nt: TGTGCCAGCTCGCTAGGTTGGACTAGCGGCGCCACCGGGGAGCTGTCTTTT
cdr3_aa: CASSLGWTSGATGELSF

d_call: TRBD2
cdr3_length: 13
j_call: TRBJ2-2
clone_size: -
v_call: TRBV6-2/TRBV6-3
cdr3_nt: TGTGCCAGCGGGAGGGTAGGGACCGGGGAGCTGTTTTTT
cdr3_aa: CASGRVGTGELFF

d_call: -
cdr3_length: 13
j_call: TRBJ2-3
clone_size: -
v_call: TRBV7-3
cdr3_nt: TGTGCCAGCAGCTTCACGTGGACAGATACGCAGTATTTT
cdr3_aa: CASSFTWTDTQYF

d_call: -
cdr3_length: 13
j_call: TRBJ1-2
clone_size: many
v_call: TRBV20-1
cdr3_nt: TGCAGTGCTAGAGGGGGTGGCGGTCTCGGCTACACCTTC
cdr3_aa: CSARGGGGLGYTF

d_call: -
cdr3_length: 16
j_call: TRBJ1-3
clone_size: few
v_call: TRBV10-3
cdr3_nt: TGTGCCATCAGTCCGATCGAGGGGGTCACTGGAAACACCATATATTTT
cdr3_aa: CAISPIEGVTGNTIYF

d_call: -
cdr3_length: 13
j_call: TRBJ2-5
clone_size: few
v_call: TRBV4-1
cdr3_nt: TGCGCCAGCAGCCAAATAGCCGGGGAGACCCAGTACTTC
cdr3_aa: CASSQIAGETQYF

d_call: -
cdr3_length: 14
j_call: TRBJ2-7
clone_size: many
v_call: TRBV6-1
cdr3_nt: TGTGCCAGCAGCCCAACAGTTCTACGAAGAAGACAGTACTTC
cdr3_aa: CASSPTVLRRRQYF

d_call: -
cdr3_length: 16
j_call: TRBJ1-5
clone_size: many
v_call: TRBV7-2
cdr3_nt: TGTGCCAGCAGCCTCATGGACTGGAGTCCAAATCAGCCCCAGCATTTT
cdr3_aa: CASSLMDWSPNQPQHF

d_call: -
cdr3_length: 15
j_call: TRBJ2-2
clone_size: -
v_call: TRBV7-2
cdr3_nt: TGTGCCAGCAGCTTAGATTTAGGCGCCACCGGGGAGCTGTTTTTT
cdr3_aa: CASSLDLGATGELFF

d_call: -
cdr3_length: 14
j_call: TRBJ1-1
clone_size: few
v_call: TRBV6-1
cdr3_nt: TGTGCCAGCACCCTGGGGGGGGGGGACACTGAAGCTTTCTTT
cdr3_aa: CASTLGGGDTEAFF

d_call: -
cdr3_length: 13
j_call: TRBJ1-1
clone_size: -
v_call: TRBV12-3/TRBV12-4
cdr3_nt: TGTGCCAGCAGCCACGGGACGGCCACTGAAGCTTTCTTT
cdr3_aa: CASSHGTATEAFF

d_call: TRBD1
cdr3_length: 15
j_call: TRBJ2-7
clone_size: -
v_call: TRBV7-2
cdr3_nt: TGTGCCAGCAGTTACTCACGGGACAGGGCCTCCGAGCAGTACTTC
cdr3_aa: CASSYSRDRASEQYF

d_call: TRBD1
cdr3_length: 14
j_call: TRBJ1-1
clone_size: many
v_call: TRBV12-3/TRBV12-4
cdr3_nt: TGTGCCAGCAGTTTTGAGGGGGCGTTGACTGAAGCTTTCTTT
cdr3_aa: CASSFEGALTEAFF

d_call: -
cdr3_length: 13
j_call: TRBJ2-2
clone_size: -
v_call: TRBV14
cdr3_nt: TGTGCCAGCAGCCACGTGTTCGCCGGGGAGCTGTTTTTT
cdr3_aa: CASSHVFAGELFF

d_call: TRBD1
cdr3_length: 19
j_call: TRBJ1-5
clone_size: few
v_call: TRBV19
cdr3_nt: TGTGCCAGTAGTCTTCGGCGCCAAGGACAGGCCTATAGCAATCAGCCCCAGCATTTT
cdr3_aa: CASSLRRQGQAYSNQPQHF

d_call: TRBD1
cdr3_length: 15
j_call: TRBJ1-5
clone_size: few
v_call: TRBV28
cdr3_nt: TGTGCCAGCAGAGGGCGGGACAGGGTCAATCAGCCCCAGCATTTT
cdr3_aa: CASRGRDRVNQPQHF

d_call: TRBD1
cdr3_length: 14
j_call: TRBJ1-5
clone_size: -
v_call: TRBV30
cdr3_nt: TGTGCCTGGAGTCGCGGACAGGGGGTAAGGCCCCAGCATTTT
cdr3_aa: CAWSRGQGVRPQHF

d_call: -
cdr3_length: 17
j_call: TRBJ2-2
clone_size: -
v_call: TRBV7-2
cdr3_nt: TGTGCCAGCAGCCTCGACTCCAGCTGGCAGAACACCGGGGAGCTGTTTTTT
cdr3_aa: CASSLDSSWQNTGELFF

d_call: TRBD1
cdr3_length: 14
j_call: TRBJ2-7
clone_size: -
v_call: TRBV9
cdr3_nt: TGTGCCAGCAGCGTGGGACAGGGGTTCTACGAGCAGTACTTC
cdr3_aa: CASSVGQGFYEQYF

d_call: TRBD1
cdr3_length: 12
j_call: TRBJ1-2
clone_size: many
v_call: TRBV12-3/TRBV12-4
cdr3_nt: TGTGCCAGCAGGGGACAGCGCTATGGCTACACCTTC
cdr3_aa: CASRGQRYGYTF

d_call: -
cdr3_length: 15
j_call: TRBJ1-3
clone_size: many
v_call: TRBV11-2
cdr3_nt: TGTGCCAGCAGCTATACAGGGCGGGCTGGAAACACCATATATTTT
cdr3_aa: CASSYTGRAGNTIYF

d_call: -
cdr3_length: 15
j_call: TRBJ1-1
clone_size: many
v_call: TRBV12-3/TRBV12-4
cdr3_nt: TGTGCCAGCAGTTTATTCGGCACAATGAACACTGAAGCTTTCTTT
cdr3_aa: CASSLFGTMNTEAFF

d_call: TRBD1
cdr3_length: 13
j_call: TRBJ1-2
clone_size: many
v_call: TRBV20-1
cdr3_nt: TGCAGTGCTCGCCGGGACAGGGTCGGTGGCTACACCTTC
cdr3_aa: CSARRDRVGGYTF

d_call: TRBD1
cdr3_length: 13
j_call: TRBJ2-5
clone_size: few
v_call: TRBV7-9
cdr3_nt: TGTGCCAGCAGCAAAGACAGGGCAGAGACCCAGTACTTC
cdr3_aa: CASSKDRAETQYF

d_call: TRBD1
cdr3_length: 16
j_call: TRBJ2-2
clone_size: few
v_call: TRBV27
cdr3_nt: TGTGCCAGCAGTGGGTATGGACAGGTGAACACCGGGGAGCTGTTTTTT
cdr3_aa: CASSGYGQVNTGELFF

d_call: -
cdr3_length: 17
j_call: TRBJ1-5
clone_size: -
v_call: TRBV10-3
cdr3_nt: TGTGCCATCAGTGAGTCGAGGGGTTCGTCTAGCAATCAGCCCCAGCATTTT
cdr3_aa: CAISESRGSSSNQPQHF